This T cell receptor (beta chain) was profiled in a study of cytomegalovirus exposure and HLA in healthy donors. Whole-study findings and limits: A few chains linked to CMV were shown in vitro to be specific for CMV antigens. Previously analyzed data showed that most TCR beta V segments were productive at a frequency of about 90% or about 30%. Common viral pathogens seemed, in a later analysis, to connect with several of the most significant clusters.

V lost 4 bases and J 2 bases, leaving 16 bases between the germline ends. CDR1 is SGHNT, CDR2 YYREEE, per germline (reference sequence). CDR3 length equals 15 residues. It was with 60 Vbeta and 13 Jbeta primers that the PCR ran. Here immunoSEQ multiplex PCR was the method, and the copy in TCRdb shows in-frame clones only, minus some. The table shows some 120,000 clones, with 70% to 75% occurring only once. Remarks on this clone: Its matching antigen is unknown.

The source material was PBMCs. The gene calls are TRBV5-4 and TRBJ2-7; a possible D gene is TRBD2 (6 bases). The clonotype comes from a woman aged 18-30 years in good health and CMV-seronegative. The CDR3 loop reads CASSAGGAGPYEQYF. The CDR3 DNA reads as TGTGCCAGCAGCGCTGGTGGGGCGGGACCCTACGAGCAGTACTTC.